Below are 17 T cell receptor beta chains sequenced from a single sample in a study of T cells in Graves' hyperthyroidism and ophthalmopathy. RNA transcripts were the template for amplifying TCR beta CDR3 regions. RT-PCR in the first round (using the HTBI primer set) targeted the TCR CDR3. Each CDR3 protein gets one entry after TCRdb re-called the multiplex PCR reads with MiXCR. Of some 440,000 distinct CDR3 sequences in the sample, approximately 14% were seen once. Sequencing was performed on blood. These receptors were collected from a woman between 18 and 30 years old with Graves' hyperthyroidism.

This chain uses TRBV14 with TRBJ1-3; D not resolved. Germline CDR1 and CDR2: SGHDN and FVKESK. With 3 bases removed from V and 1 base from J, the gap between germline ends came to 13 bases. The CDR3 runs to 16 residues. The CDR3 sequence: CASSQKGSVSGNTIYF. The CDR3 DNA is TGTGCCAGCAGCCAGAAGGGATCTGTTTCTGGAAACACCATATATTTT.

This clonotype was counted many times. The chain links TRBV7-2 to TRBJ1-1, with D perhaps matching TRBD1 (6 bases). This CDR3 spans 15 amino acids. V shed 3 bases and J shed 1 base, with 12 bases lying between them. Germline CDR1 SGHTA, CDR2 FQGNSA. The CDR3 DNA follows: TGTGCCAGCAGCTTCATCGGGGGCGCGAACACTGAAGCTTTCTTT. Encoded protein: CASSFIGGANTEAFF.

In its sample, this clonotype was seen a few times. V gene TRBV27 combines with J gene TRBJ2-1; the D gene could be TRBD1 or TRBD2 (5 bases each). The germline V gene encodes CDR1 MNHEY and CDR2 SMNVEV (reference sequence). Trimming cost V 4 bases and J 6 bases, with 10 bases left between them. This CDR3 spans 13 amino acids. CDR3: CASSSRGFNEQFF. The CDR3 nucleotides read TGTGCCAGCAGTTCGAGGGGCTTCAATGAGCAGTTCTTC.

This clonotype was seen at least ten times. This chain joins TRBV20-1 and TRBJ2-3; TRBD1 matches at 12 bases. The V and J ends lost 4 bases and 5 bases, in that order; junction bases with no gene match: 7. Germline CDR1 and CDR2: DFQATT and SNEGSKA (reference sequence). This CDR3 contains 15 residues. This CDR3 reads CSATRDRGHLDTQYF. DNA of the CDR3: TGCAGTGCTACCCGGGACAGGGGGCATTTAGATACGCAGTATTTT.

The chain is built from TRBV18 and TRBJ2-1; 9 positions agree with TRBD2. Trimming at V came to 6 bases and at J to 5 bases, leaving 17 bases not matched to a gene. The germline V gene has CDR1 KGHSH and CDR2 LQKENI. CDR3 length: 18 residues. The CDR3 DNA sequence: TGTGCCAGCTCCCTAACTCCCCCAGCGGGAGGTCTCCACAATGAGCAGTTCTTC. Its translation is CASSLTPPAGGLHNEQFF.

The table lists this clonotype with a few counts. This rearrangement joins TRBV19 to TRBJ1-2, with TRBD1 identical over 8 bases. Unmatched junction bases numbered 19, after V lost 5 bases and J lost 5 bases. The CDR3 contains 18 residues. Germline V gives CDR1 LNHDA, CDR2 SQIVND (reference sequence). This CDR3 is CASSVTRGQAKGPYGYTF. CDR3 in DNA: TGTGCCAGTAGTGTCACACGGGGACAGGCGAAAGGACCATATGGCTACACCTTC.

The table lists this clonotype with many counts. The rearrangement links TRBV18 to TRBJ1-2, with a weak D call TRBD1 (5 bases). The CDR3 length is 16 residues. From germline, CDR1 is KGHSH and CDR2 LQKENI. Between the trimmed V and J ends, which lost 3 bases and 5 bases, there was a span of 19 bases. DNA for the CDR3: TGTGCCAGCTCACCCCTGTCACACAAGGGGTCGTATGGCTACACCTTC. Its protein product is CASSPLSHKGSYGYTF. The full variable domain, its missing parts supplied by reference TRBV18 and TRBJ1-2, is NAGVMQNPRHLVRRRGQEARLRCSPMKGHSHVYWYRQLPEEGLKFMVYLQKENIIDESGMPKERFSAEFPKEGPSILRIQQVVRGDSAAYFCASSPLSHKGSYGYTFGSGTRLTVV.

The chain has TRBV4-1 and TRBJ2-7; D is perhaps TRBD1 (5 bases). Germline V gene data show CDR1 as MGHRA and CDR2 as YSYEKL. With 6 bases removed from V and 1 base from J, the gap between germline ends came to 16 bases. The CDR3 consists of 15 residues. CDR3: CASSHGYQGSYEQYF. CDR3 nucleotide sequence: TGCGCCAGCAGTCATGGTTACCAGGGATCCTACGAGCAGTACTTC.

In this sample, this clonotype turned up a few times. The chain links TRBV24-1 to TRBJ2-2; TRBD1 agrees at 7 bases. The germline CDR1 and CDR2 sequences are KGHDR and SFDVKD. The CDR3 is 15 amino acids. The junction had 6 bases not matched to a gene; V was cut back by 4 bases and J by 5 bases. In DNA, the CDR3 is TGTGCCACCAGTGACCCCGGGACAGAAACCGGGGAGCTGTTTTTT. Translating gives CATSDPGTETGELFF.

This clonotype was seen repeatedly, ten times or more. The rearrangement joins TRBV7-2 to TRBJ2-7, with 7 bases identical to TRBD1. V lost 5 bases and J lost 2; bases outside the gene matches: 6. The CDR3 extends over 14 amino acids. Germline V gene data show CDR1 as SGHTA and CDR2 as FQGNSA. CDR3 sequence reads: CASSLDRKAYEQYF. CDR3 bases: TGTGCCAGCAGCCTGGACAGGAAAGCCTACGAGCAGTACTTC.

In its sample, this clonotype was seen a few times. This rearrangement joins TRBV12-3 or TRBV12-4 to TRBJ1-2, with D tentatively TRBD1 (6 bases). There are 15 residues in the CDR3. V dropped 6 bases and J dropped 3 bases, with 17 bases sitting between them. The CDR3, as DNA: TGTGCCAGCAGGCCCTCTGGTAGGGGGTACTATGGCTACACCTTC. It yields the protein CASRPSGRGYYGYTF.

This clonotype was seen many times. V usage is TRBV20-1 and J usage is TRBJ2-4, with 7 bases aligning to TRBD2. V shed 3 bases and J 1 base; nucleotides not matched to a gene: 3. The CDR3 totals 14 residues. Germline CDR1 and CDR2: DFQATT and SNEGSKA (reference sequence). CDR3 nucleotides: TGCAGTGCTAGTGGGGGGGGGGCCAAAAACATTCAGTACTTC. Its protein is CSASGGGAKNIQYF.

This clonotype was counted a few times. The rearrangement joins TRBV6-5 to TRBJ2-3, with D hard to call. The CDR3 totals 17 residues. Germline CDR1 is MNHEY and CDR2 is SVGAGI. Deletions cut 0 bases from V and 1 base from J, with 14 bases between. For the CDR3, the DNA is TGTGCCAGCAGTTACTCGAGACCCTCTTCGGGCACAGATACGCAGTATTTT. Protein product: CASSYSRPSSGTDTQYF.

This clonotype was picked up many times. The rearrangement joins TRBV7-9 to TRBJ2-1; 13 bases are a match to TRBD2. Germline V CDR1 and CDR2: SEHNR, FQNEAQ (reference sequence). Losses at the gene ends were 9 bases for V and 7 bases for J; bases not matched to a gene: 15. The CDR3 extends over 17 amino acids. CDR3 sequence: CASSGTERLAGGNEQFF. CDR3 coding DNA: TGTGCCAGTAGTGGGACAGAACGACTAGCGGGAGGAAATGAGCAGTTCTTC.

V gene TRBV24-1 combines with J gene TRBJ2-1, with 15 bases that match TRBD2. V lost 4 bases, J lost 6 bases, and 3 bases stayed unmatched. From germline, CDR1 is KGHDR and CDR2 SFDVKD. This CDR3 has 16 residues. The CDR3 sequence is CATSDQGLAGGNEQFF. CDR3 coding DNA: TGTGCCACCAGTGACCAGGGACTAGCGGGAGGCAATGAGCAGTTCTTC.

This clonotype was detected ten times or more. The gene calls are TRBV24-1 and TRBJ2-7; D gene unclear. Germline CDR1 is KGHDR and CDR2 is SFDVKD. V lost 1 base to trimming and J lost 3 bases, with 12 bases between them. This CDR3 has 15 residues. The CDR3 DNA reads TGTGCCACCAGTGATTTCAGGCTGACGATCTACGAGCAGTACTTC. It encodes CATSDFRLTIYEQYF.

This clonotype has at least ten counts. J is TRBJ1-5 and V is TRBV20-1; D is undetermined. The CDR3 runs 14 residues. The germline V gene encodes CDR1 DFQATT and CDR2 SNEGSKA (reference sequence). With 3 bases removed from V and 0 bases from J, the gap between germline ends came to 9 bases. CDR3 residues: CSARRVDSNQPQHF. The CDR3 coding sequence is TGCAGTGCTAGGAGGGTAGATAGCAATCAGCCCCAGCATTTT.